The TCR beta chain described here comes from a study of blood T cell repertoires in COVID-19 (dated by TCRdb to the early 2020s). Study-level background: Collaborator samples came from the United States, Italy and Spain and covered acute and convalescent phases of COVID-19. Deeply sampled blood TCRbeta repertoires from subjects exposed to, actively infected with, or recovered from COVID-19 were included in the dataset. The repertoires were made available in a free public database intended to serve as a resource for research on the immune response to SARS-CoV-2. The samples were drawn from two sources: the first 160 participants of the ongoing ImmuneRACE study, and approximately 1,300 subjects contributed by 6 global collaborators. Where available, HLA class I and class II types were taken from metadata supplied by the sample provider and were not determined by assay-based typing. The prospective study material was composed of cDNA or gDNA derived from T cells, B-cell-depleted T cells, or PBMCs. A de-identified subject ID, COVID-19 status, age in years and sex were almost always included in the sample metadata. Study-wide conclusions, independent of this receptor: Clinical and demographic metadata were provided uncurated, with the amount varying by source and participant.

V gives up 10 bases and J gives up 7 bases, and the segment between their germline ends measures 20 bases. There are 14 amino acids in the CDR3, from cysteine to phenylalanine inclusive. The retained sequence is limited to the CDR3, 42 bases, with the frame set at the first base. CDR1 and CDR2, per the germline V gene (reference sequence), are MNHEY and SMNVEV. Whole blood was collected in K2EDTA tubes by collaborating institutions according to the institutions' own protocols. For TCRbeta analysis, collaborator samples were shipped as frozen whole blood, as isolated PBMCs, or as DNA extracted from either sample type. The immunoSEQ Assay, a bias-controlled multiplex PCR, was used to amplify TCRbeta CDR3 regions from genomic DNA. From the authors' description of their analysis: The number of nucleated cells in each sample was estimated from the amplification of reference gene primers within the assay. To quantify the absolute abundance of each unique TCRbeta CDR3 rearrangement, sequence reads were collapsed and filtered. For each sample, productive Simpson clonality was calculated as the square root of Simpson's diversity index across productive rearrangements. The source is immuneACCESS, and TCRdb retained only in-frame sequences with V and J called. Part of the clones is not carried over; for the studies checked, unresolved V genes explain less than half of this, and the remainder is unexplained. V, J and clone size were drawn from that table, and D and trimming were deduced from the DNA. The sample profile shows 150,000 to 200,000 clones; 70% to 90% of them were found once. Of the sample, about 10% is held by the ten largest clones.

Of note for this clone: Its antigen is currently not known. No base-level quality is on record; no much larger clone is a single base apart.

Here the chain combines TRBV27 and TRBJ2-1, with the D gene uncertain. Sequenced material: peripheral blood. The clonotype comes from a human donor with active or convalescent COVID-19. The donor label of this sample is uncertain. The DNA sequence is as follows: TGTGCCATAAAACAAGAGGCCGCGAGGAATGAGCAGTTCTTC. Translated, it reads CAIKQEAARNEQFF.